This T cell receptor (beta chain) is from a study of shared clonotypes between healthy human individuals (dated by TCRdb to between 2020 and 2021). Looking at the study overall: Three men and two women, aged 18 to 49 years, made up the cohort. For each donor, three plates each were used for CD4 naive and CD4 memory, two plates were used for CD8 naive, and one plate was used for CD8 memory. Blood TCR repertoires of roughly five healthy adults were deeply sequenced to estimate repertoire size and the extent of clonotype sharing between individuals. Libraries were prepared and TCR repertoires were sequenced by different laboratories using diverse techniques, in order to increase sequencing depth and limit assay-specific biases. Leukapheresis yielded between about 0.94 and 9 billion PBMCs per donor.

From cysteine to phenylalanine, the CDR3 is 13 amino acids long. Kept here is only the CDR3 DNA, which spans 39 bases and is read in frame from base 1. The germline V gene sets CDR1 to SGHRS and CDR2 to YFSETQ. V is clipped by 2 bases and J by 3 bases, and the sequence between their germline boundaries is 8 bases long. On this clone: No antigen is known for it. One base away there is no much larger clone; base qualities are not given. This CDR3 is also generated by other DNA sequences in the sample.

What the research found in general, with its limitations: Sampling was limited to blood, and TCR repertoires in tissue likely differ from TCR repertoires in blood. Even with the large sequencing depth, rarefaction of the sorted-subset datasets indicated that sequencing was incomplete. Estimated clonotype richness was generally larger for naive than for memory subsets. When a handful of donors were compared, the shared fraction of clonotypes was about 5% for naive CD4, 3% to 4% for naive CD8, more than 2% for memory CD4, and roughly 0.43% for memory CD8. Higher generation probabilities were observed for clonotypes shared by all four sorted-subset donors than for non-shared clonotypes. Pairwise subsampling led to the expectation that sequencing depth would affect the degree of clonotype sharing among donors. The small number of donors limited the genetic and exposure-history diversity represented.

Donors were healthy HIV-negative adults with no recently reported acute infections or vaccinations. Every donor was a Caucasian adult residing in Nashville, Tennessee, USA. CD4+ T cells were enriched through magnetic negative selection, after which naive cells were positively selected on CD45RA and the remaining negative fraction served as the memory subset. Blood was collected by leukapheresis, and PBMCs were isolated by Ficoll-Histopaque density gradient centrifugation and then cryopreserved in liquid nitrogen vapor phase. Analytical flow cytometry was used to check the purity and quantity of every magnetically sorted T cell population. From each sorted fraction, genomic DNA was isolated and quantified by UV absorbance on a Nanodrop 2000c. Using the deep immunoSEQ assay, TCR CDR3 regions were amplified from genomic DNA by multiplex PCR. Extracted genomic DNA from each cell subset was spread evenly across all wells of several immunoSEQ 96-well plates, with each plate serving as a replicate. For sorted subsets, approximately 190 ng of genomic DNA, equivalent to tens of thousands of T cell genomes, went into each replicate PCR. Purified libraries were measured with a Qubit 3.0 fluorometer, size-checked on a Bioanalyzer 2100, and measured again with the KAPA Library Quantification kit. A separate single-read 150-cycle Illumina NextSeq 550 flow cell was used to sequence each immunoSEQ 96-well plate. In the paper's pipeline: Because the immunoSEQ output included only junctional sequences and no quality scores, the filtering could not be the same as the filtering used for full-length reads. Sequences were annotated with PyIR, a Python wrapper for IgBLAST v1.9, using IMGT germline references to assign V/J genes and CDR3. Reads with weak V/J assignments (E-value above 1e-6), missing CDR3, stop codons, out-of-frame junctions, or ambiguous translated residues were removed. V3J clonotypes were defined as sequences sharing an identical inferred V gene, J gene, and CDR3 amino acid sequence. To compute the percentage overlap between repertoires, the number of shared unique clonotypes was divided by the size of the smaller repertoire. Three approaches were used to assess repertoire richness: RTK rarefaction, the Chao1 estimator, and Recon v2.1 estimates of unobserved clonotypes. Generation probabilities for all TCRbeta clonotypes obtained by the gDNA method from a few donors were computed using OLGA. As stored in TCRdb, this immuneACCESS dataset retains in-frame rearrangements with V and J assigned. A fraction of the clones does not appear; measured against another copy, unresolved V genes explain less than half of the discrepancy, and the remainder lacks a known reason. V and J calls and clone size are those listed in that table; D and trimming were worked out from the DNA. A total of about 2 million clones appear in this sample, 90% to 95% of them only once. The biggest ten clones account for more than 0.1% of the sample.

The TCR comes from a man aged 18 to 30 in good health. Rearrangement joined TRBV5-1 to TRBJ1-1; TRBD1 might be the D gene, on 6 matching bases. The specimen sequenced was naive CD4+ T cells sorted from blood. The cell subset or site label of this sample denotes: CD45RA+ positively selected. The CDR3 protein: CASSLQGDTEAFF. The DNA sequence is TGCGCCAGCAGCTTACAGGGAGACACTGAAGCTTTCTTT.